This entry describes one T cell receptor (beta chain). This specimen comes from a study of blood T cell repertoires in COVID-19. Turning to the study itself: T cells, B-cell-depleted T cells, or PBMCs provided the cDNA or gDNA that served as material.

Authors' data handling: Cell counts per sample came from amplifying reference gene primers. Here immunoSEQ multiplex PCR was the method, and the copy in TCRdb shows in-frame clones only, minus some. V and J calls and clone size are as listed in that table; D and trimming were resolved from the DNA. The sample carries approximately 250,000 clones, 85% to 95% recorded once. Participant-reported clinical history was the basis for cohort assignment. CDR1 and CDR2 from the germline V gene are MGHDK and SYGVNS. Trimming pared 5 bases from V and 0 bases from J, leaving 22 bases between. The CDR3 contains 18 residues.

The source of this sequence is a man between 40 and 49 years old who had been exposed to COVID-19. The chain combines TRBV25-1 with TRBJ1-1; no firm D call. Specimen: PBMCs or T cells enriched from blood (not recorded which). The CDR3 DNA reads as TGTGCCAGCAGTTCCCAGAGTACGGCCGCGGATATGAACACTGAAGCTTTCTTT. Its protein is CASSSQSTAADMNTEAFF.